The 6 T cell receptor beta chains reported below all come from one sample, sequenced in a study of CD4 and CD8 cells across lung adenocarcinoma regions. TCRdb independently ran MiXCR on the PCR reads; one entry per CDR3 protein. This sample yields about 16,000 distinct CDR3 sequences, of which 51% are seen a single time; 55% belongs to the top ten. The sample taken for sequencing was CD8+ T cells from the center of a lung tumor. These receptors came from a female donor with lung adenocarcinoma. The CD4 and CD8 labels of this study may be unreliable.

This rearrangement joins TRBV10-2 to TRBJ2-5, with TRBD1 as a possible D gene (6 bases). Gene TRBJ2-7 matches the end of the DNA better, so the J call may be wrong. The CDR3 length is 14 residues. CDR1 and CDR2 from the germline V gene are WSHSY and SAAADI. For the CDR3, the DNA is TGCGCCGTCCGGAGGACCCAGGGGACCTACGAGCAGTACTTC. This sequence encodes CAVRRTQGTYEQYF.

CDR3 amino acids: CASSLMQGSYEAFF. For the CDR3, the DNA is TGTGCCAGCAGCTTAATGCAGGGTTCTTATGAAGCTTTCTTT. The chain links TRBV7-2 to TRBJ1-1; D is possibly TRBD1 (5 bases). V lost 2 bases, J lost 7 bases, and 14 bases lay in between. This CDR3 has 14 amino acids. CDR1 SGHTA and CDR2 FQGNSA come from the germline V gene. The full variable domain, in which reference TRBV7-2 and TRBJ1-1 provide the parts outside the CDR3, is GAGVSQSPSNKVTEKGKDVELRCDPISGHTALYWYRQSLGQGLEFLIYFQGNSAPDKSGLPSDRFSAERTGGSVSTLTIQRTQQEDSAVYLCASSLMQGSYEAFFGQGTRLTVV.

CDR3 protein: CASSDSQGSTGELFF. The DNA for the CDR3 is TGTGCCAGCAGTGACTCTCAGGGTTCGACCGGGGAGCTGTTTTTT. The chain recombines TRBV6-4 with TRBJ2-2; weak D call: TRBD1 (5 bases). Germline CDR1 and CDR2: MRHNA and SNTAGT. V gave up 0 bases and J gave up 5 bases, with 10 bases separating them. This CDR3 region has 15 residues.

The rearrangement uses TRBV27 and TRBJ2-1; D is possibly TRBD2 (6 bases). Germline loops: CDR1 MNHEY, CDR2 SMNVEV (reference sequence). The CDR3 loop spans 12 amino acids. V dropped 2 bases and J dropped 8 bases, with 7 bases sitting between them. The CDR3 region has the DNA TGTGCCAGCAGTTTACCGGGGGATGAGCAGTTCTTC. Its translation is CASSLPGDEQFF.

J is TRBJ2-7 and V is TRBV11-2; D possibly corresponds to TRBD1 (5 bases). The CDR3 is 15 residues long. Trimming pared 0 bases from V and 4 bases from J, leaving 13 bases between. Germline loops: CDR1 SGHAT, CDR2 FQNNGV. CDR3 sequence reads: CASSLDGQGGYEQYF. DNA of the CDR3: TGTGCCAGCAGCTTAGACGGGCAGGGTGGGTACGAGCAGTACTTC.

This clonotype was observed at least ten times. The V gene is TRBV11-2, the J gene TRBJ2-7; D is uncertain. Germline values: CDR1 SGHAT, CDR2 FQNNGV. The CDR3 length is 13 residues. Trimming removed 5 bases from V and 1 base from J, with 9 bases in between. The CDR3 region has the DNA TGTGCCAGCAGCCCCGGTCTTTCCTACGAGCAGTACTTC. This gives the protein CASSPGLSYEQYF.